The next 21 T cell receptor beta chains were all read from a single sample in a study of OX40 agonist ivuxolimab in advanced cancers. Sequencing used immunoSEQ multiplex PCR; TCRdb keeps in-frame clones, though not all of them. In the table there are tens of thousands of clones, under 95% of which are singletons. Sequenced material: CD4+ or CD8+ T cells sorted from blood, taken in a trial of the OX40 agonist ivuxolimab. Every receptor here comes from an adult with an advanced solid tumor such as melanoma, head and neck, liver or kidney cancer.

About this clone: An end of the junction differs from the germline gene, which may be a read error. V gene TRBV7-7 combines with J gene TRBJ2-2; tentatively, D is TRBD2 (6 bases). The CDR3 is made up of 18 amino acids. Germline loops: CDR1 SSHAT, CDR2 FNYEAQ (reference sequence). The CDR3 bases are TGTGCTAGCAGCTTAAGAATTATGAGCGGGCTGAACACCGGGGAGCTGTTTTTT. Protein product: CASSLRIMSGLNTGELFF.

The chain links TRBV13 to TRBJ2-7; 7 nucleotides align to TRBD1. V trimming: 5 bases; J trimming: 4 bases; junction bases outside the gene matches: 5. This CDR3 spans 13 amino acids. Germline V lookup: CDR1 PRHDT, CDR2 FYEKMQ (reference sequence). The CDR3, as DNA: TGTGCCAGCAGCCAAGACAGGGCGTACGAGCAGTACTTC. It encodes CASSQDRAYEQYF.

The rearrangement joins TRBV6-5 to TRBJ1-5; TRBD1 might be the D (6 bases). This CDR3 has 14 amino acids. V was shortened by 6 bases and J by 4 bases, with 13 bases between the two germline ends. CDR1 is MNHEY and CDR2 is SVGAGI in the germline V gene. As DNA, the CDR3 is TGTGCCAGCAGGCGACAGGAGGGAAATCAGCCCCAGCATTTT. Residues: CASRRQEGNQPQHF.

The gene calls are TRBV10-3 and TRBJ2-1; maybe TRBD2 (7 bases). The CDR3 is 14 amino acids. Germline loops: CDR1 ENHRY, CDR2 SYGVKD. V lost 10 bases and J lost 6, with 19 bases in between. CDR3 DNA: TGTGCCACCCAGGGGACTACGGATATCAATGAGCAGTTCTTC. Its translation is CATQGTTDINEQFF.

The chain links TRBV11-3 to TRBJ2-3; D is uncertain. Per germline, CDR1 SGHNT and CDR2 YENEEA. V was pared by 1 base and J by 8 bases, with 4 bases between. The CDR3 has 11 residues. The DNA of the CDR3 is TGTGCCAGCAGCTTAGGGGCTACGCAGTATTTT. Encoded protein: CASSLGATQYF.

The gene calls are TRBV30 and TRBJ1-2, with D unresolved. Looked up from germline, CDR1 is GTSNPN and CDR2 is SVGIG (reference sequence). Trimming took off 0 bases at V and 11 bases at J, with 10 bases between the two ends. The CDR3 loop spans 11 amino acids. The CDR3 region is CAWSVDAAYTF. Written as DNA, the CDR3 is TGTGCCTGGAGTGTAGACGCGGCATACACCTTC.

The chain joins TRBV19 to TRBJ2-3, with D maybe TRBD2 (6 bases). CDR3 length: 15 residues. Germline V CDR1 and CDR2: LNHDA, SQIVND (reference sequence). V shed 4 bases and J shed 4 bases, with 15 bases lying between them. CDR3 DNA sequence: TGTGCCAGTAGTAAACTCGGGAGAGGCGCAGATACGCAGTATTTT. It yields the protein CASSKLGRGADTQYF.

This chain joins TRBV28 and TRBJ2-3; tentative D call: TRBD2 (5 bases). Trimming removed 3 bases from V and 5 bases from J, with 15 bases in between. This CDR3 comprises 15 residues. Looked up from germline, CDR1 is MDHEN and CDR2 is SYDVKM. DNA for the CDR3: TGTGCCAGCAGTTTTAGCCTATCCAGCGGAGATACGCAGTATTTT. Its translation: CASSFSLSSGDTQYF.

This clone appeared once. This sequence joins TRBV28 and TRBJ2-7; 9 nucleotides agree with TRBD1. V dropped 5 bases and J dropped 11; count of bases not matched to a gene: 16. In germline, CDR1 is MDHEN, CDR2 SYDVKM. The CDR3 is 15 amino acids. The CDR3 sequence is CASSPLGQGVNGKYF. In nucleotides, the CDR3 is TGTGCCAGCAGTCCCCTGGGACAGGGAGTTAATGGGAAGTACTTC.

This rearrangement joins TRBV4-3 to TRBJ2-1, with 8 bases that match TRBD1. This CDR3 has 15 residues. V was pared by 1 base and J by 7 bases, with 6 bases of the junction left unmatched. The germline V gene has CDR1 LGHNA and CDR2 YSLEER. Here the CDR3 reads CASSQGARQGNEQFF. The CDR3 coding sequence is TGCGCCAGCAGCCAAGGAGCGAGACAGGGGAATGAGCAGTTCTTC.

The CDR3: CASSPINRFYGYTF. In DNA form, the CDR3 reads TGTGCCAGCAGTCCCATAAACCGTTTCTATGGCTACACCTTC. The chain joins TRBV6-5 to TRBJ1-2; D not certain. The CDR3 loop spans 14 amino acids. V lost 5 bases and J 4 bases, leaving 14 bases between the germline ends. Germline loops: CDR1 MNHEY, CDR2 SVGAGI.

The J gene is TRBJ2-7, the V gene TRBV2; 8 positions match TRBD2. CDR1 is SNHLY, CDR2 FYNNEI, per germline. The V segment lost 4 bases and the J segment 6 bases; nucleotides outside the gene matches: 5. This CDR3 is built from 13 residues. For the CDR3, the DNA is TGTGCCAGCAGTGCGGGGGGGCGCGGCGAGCAGTACTTC. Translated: CASSAGGRGEQYF.

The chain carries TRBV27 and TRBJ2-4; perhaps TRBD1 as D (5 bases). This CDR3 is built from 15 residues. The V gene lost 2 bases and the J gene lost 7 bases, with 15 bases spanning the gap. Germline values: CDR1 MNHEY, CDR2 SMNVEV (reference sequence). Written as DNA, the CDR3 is TGTGCCAGCAGTTTAATCCAGGGCTCTGGGAACATTCAGTACTTC. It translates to CASSLIQGSGNIQYF.

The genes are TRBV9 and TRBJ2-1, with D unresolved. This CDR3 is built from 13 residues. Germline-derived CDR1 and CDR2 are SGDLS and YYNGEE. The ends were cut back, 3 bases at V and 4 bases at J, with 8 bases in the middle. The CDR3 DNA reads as TGTGCCAGCAGCGCGACTGCTTACAATGAGCAGTTCTTC. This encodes CASSATAYNEQFF.

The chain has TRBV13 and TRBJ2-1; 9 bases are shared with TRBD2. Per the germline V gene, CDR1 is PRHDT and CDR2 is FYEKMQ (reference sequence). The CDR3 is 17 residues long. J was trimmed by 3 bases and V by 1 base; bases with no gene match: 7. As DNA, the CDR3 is TGTGCCAGCAGCTTAGATGCCGCTAGCGGGATCTACAATGAGCAGTTCTTC. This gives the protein CASSLDAASGIYNEQFF.

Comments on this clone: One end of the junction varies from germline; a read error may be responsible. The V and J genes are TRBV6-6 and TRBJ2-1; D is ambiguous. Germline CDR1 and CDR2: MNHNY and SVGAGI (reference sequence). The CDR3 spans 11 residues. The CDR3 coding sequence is TGTGCCATCAGTACAGACAATGAGCAGTTCTTC. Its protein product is CAISTDNEQFF.

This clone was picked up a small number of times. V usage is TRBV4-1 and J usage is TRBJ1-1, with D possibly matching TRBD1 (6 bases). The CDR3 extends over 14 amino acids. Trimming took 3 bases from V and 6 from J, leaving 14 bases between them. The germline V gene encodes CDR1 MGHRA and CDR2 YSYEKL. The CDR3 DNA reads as TGCGCCAGCAGCCAGTTGACAGGTTTGGCTGAAGCTTTCTTT. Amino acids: CASSQLTGLAEAFF.

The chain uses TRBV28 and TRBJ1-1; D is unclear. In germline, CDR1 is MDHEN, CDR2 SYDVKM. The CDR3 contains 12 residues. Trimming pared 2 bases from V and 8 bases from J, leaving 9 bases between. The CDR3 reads CASSLESGEAFF. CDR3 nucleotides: TGTGCCAGCAGTTTAGAATCCGGGGAAGCTTTCTTT.

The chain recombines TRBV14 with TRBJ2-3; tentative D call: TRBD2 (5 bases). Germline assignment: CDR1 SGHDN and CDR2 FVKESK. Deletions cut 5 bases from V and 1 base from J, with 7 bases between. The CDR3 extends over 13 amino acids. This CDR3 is CASSFSGTDTQYF. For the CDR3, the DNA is TGTGCCAGCAGCTTTAGCGGCACAGATACGCAGTATTTT.

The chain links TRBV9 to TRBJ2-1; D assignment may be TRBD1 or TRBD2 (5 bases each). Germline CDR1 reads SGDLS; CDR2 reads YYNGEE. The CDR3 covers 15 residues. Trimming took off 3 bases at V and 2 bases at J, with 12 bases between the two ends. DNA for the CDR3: TGTGCCAGCAGCGCCGCCGGGACCCCCTACAATGAGCAGTTCTTC. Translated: CASSAAGTPYNEQFF.

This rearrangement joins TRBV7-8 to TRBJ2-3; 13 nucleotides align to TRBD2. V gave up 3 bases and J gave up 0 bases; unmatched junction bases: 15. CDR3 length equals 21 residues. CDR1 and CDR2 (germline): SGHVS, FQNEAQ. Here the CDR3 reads CASSLPETGLAGALSTDTQYF. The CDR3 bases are TGTGCCAGCAGCTTGCCAGAGACTGGACTAGCGGGAGCTTTGAGCACAGATACGCAGTATTTT.